The clone carrying this TCR beta chain was counted only a few times. Its specificity is unknown. The TCR beta CDR3 regions underwent amplification from RNA transcripts. RT-PCR was first run with HTBI primers, then multiplex PCR in a second round. Each CDR3 protein is one row after TCRdb ran MiXCR on the multiplex PCR reads. This repertoire shows about 400,000 distinct CDR3 sequences, under 25% found once; its top ten account for roughly 3%. The data belong to a study of Graves' ophthalmopathy and Graves' hyperthyroidism. Study outcomes and limitations: Sensitivity reached approximately 88% and specificity approximately 81% for a 13-signature model separating ophthalmopathy from stable hyperthyroidism. The model flagged ophthalmopathy progression at approximately 66% sensitivity and 72% to 85% specificity.

By definition, stable hyperthyroidism involved no ophthalmopathy within 18 months of follow-up. The sequenced sample consisted of peripheral blood. This receptor was identified in a woman between 18 and 30 years old with stable Graves' hyperthyroidism.

The CDR3 bases are TGTGCCAGCAGCCAAGATTCGCCCGGGAGTTACGAGCAGTACTTC. Translated, it gives CASSQDSPGSYEQYF. The genes are TRBV4-2 and TRBJ2-7, with a tentative D call TRBD2 (6 bases). The length of the CDR3 is 15 residues. Trimming removed 0 bases from V and 4 bases from J, with 13 bases in between. Germline CDR1 reads LGHNA; CDR2 reads YNFKEQ.